This T cell receptor (beta chain) was sequenced in a study of blood T cell repertoires in COVID-19. Overall study: Material from acute and convalescent COVID-19 was sourced from the United States, Italy and Spain. PBMCs, B-cell-depleted T cells, or T cells were the source of the cDNA or gDNA that made up the material.

CDR3 length equals 14 residues. From germline, CDR1 is MNHEY and CDR2 SVGAGI. Trimming took off 0 bases at V and 14 bases at J, with 14 bases between the two ends. Original analysis: Reference gene primer amplification yielded estimated nucleated cell counts. Sequencing used immunoSEQ multiplex PCR; TCRdb keeps in-frame clones, though not all of them. V and J calls and clone size are copied from that table; D and trimming were computed from the DNA. The sample lists tens of thousands of clones; roughly 77% were seen once. This receptor was taken from a woman in her 70s with acute or convalescent COVID-19. Specimen: peripheral blood. The rearrangement uses TRBV6-5 and TRBJ1-6; D unclear. The CDR3, as DNA: TGTGCCAGCAGTTACTCGAGAGCCTCACGGTCCCTCCACTTT. Translation: CASSYSRASRSLHF.